Listed here are 26 T cell receptor beta chains from one sample, sequenced in a study of tumor-infiltrating lymphocytes in primary liver carcinoma. Reverse transcription of about 500 ng total RNA with a constant-region primer produced TCR beta cDNA. It was through three nested multiplex PCR rounds of slightly modified ARM-PCR that TCR beta libraries arose. TRBV1-TRBV30 forward primers and a C-beta reverse primer were used in the first two PCR rounds, which each ran for about 9 cycles. TCRdb re-analysed the multiplex PCR reads in MiXCR, keeping a single row per CDR3 protein. Of 90,000 to 150,000 distinct CDR3 sequences in the sample, 55% to 65% were seen once. Bulk tissue was left unsorted, and RNA and DNA were co-extracted from about 19-30 mg of it. The sequenced sample was liver tumor tissue from sampling region 1. Regarding subset: tumor region T1, superior pole. All receptors derive from a woman aged 55-70 years with primary liver carcinoma and hepatitis B virus infection.

In regard to this clonotype: It may be a read error: a sequence one base away is much more abundant. The chain employs TRBV6-5 and TRBJ2-1; TRBD2 matches 13 bases. CDR1 MNHEY and CDR2 SVGAGI come from the germline V gene. The CDR3 is made up of 14 amino acids. CDR3 in DNA: TGTGCGTCATGGGGACTAGCGGGAAATTGTGAGCAGTTCTTC. Its translation is CASWGLAGNCEQFF.

This clonotype was seen at least ten times. This chain connects TRBV12-3 or TRBV12-4 to TRBJ2-1; 7 positions match TRBD1. The CDR3 is 16 residues long. After removal of 6 bases from V and 2 bases from J, the junction contained 10 bases not matched to a gene. CDR3 in DNA: TGTGCCAGCAGCCAGAGACAGGGTGGGACCTACAATGAGCAGTTCTTC. It yields the protein CASSQRQGGTYNEQFF.

This clonotype was found many times. The chain has TRBV12-3 or TRBV12-4 and TRBJ2-2; 8 nucleotides agree with TRBD2. The CDR3 runs to 15 residues. V trimming: 3 bases; J trimming: 5 bases; junction bases outside the gene matches: 5. CDR3 protein: CASSLYRGGTGELFF. For the CDR3, the DNA is TGTGCCAGCAGTTTGTATCGGGGGGGAACCGGGGAGCTGTTTTTT.

This clonotype was detected only once. The final CDR3 position lacks the conserved phenylalanine or tryptophan, pointing to a likely read error. The chain carries TRBV28 and TRBJ2-5; D not resolved. The CDR3 extends over 11 amino acids. CDR1 MDHEN and CDR2 SYDVKM come from the germline V gene. CDR3 nucleotide sequence: TGTGTCAGCAGTTTAAGGGAGACCCAGTACCTC. This translates into CVSSLRETQYL.

This clonotype has only one observation. The final CDR3 position lacks the conserved phenylalanine or tryptophan, pointing to a likely read error. The rearrangement uses TRBV7-8 and TRBJ1-1, with D perhaps matching TRBD1 (5 bases). Germline CDR1 and CDR2: SGHVS and FQNEAQ. This CDR3 is built from 12 residues. CDR3 sequence (DNA): TGTGCCATCAGCTTAGGGGTGGGTGAAGCTTTCTAT. Protein product: CAISLGVGEAFY.

As for this clonotype: The conserved phenylalanine or tryptophan normally closing the CDR3 is absent here, so this likely arose from a read error. V gene TRBV6-1 combines with J gene TRBJ1-1; D remains unclear. This CDR3 contains 13 residues. Trimming stripped 2 bases from V and 5 bases from J, with 9 bases between. Germline assignment: CDR1 MNHNS and CDR2 SASEGT. In DNA, the CDR3 is TGTGCCAGCAGTGAAAGTGAGAATACTGAAGCTTTCATT. This gives the protein CASSESENTEAFI.

The CDR3 nucleotides are TGTGCCAGCAGCTTGGAAAGTGCTAGCGGGAGGCCCCAAGCCAAAAACATTCAGTACTTC. It translates to CASSLESASGRPQAKNIQYF. The chain is built from TRBV5-4 and TRBJ2-4, with 11 bases aligning to TRBD2. Losses at the gene ends were 0 bases for V and 0 bases for J; bases not matched to a gene: 11. The CDR3 totals 20 residues. Per the germline V gene, CDR1 is SGHNT and CDR2 is YYREEE (reference sequence).

This clonotype was found once. The chain joins TRBV14 to TRBJ1-2, with 8 bases that match TRBD1. Germline trimming cut 6 bases from V and 3 bases from J; bases unmatched to any gene: 9. This CDR3 comprises 15 residues. The germline V gene encodes CDR1 SGHDN and CDR2 FVKESK. This CDR3 is CASSPYQGADYGYTF. CDR3 sequence (DNA): TGTGCCAGCAGTCCATACCAGGGGGCCGACTATGGCTACACCTTC.

This clonotype was seen a few times. The CDR3 protein is CASSFPPITYEQYF. The CDR3 DNA reads as TGTGCCAGCAGTTTCCCACCAATCACCTACGAGCAGTACTTC. The V and J genes are TRBV28 and TRBJ2-7; the D is unclear. The V and J ends lost 3 bases and 2 bases respectively, with 11 bases between them. Germline values: CDR1 MDHEN, CDR2 SYDVKM. The CDR3 runs to 14 residues.

About this clonotype itself: The junction and the germline gene differ at one end; a read error may be behind it. V and J are TRBV11-2 and TRBJ1-4; TRBD1 agrees at 9 bases. CDR3 size: 19 residues. Germline V CDR1 and CDR2: SGHAT, FQNNGV. DNA for the CDR3: TGTGCCAGCAGCTTAGCGGGAGGACAGGGGTCCTCGGTGGGCTTAGAGCGGTATTTT. Encoded protein: CASSLAGGQGSSVGLERYF. Supplemented by reference TRBV11-2 and TRBJ1-4, the full variable domain reads EAGVAQSPRYKIIEKRQSVAFWCNPISGHATLYWYQQILGQGPKLLIQFQNNGVVDDSQLPKDRFSAERLKGVDSTLKIQPAKLEDSAVYLCASSLAGGQGSSVGLERYFGSGTQLSVL.

This clonotype was seen more than once but under ten times. V usage is TRBV7-9 and J usage is TRBJ1-1; maybe TRBD1 (5 bases). Germline values: CDR1 SEHNR, CDR2 FQNEAQ (reference sequence). V lost 0 bases, J lost 5 bases, and 10 bases lay in between. This CDR3 region has 14 residues. CDR3 region: CASSLAGDGTEAFF. Here the CDR3 DNA reads TGTGCCAGCAGCTTAGCAGGGGATGGGACTGAAGCTTTCTTT. The complete variable domain, with remaining parts taken from reference TRBV7-9 and TRBJ1-1, reads DTGVSQNPRHKITKRGQNVTFRCDPISEHNRLYWYRQTLGQGPEFLTYFQNEAQLEKSRLLSDRFSAERPKGSFSTLEIQRTEQGDSAMYLCASSLAGDGTEAFFGQGTRLTVV.

On this clonotype itself: A much larger clone is a single base away; this may be a read error. The chain combines TRBV6-1 with TRBJ2-6, with D hard to call. Per the germline V gene, CDR1 is MNHNS and CDR2 is SASEGT. CDR3 length equals 15 residues. V was trimmed by 2 bases and J by 3 bases, leaving 8 bases between them. The CDR3 coding sequence is TGTGCCAGCAGTGAAAGGTTTGATGGGGCCAACGTCCTGACTTTC. It translates to CASSERFDGANVLTF.

The chain carries TRBV5-6 and TRBJ2-1; TRBD1 aligns across 7 bases. Germline V lookup: CDR1 SGHDT, CDR2 YYEEEE. This CDR3 spans 16 amino acids. Germline trimming cut 4 bases from V and 3 bases from J; bases unmatched to any gene: 10. The CDR3, as DNA: TGTGCCAGCAGCCTGAAGGGGACAGAGTACTACAATGAGCAGTTCTTC. It codes for CASSLKGTEYYNEQFF.

The count of this clonotype is one. It may be a read error: a sequence one base away is much more abundant. V usage is TRBV6-2 or TRBV6-3 and J usage is TRBJ1-2, with D possibly matching TRBD1 (5 bases). The CDR3 runs to 14 residues. The V gene's germline CDR1 is MNHEY and CDR2 SVGEGT. The CDR3 sequence: CANSLAGRNYGYTF. CDR3 nucleotide sequence: TGTGCCAACAGTTTGGCAGGGCGGAACTATGGCTACACCTTC.

The gene calls are TRBV7-9 and TRBJ2-2; 10 positions agree with TRBD2. V lost 3 bases and J lost 4; bases outside the gene matches: 2. The CDR3 length is 15 residues. The germline V gene encodes CDR1 SEHNR and CDR2 FQNEAQ (reference sequence). The CDR3 loop reads CASSFSGRATGELFF. The DNA of the CDR3 is TGTGCCAGCAGCTTCAGCGGGAGGGCCACCGGGGAGCTGTTTTTT.

For this clonotype: Given a much more abundant clone one base away, this may be a read error. The chain joins TRBV6-6 to TRBJ1-5; D might be TRBD1 (5 bases). This CDR3 contains 12 residues. From germline, CDR1 is MNHNY and CDR2 SVGAGI (reference sequence). The V end was cut by 8 bases, the J end by 5 bases, with 10 bases between. The CDR3 nucleotides read TGTGCCAGCCGGGACGGAGATCAGCCCCAGCATTTT. As protein: CASRDGDQPQHF.

Worth noting for this clonotype: One base away lies a much larger clone, so this may be a sequencing read error. The V gene is TRBV6-5, the J gene TRBJ2-7, with D perhaps assigned TRBD1 or TRBD2 (5 bases each). V shed 5 bases and J shed 1 base, with 15 bases lying between them. The CDR3 has 15 amino acids. The germline CDR1 and CDR2 sequences are MNHEY and SVGAGI. The CDR3 sequence: CASSGRERGSYEQYF. In nucleotides, the CDR3 is TGTGCCAGCAGTGGTAGGGAGAGGGGTTCCTACGAGCAGTACTTC.

Many counts were recorded for this clonotype. The chain has TRBV5-4 and TRBJ2-4; D perhaps matches TRBD1 (5 bases). V gave up 1 base and J gave up 3 bases, with 8 bases separating them. CDR1 and CDR2 (germline): SGHNT, YYREEE (reference sequence). The CDR3 is 14 amino acids. The CDR3 sequence: CASSLKGVKNIQYF. The DNA of the CDR3 is TGTGCCAGCAGCTTGAAAGGGGTCAAAAACATTCAGTACTTC.

This clonotype was seen many times. The chain combines TRBV30 with TRBJ2-7; D unresolved. CDR3 length: 11 amino acids. The V and J ends lost 0 bases and 4 bases respectively, with 4 bases between them. From germline, CDR1 is GTSNPN and CDR2 SVGIG (reference sequence). Written as DNA, the CDR3 is TGTGCCTGGAGTGTAAGGTACGAGCAGTACTTC. It is translated as CAWSVRYEQYF. The entire variable domain, with the rest obtained from reference TRBV30 and TRBJ2-7, is as follows: SQTIHQWPATLVQPVGSPLSLECTVEGTSNPNLYWYRQAAGRGLQLLFYSVGIGQISSEVPQNLSASRPQDRQFILSSKKLLLSDSGFYLCAWSVRYEQYFGPGTRLTVT.

Concerning this clonotype: Lacking the conserved final phenylalanine or tryptophan, this CDR3 likely reflects a read error. V is TRBV7-8 and J is TRBJ1-5; possible D gene TRBD1, 5 bases. Between the trimmed V and J ends, which lost 0 bases and 7 bases, there was a span of 13 bases. Germline CDR1 and CDR2: SGHVS and FQNEAQ. The CDR3 extends over 15 amino acids. The CDR3 region is CASSLAGWDAQPQHL. CDR3 nucleotides: TGTGCCAGCAGCTTAGCGGGCTGGGACGCCCAGCCCCAGCATTTA.

A remark on this clonotype: This sequence may be a read error, since a much larger clone differs from it by one base. Given the absence of the conserved phenylalanine or tryptophan at the CDR3 end, a read error is likely. This chain joins TRBV28 and TRBJ2-7; 7 bases match TRBD1. Germline-derived CDR1 and CDR2 are MDHEN and SYDVKM. Losses at the gene ends were 6 bases for V and 0 bases for J; bases not matched to a gene: 8. This CDR3 comprises 15 residues. The CDR3 loop is CASSQLQGSSYEQYY. The CDR3 DNA is TGTGCCAGCAGCCAACTACAGGGGAGCTCCTACGAGCAGTACTAC.

As for this clonotype: Given a much more abundant clone one base away, this may be a read error. CDR3 region: CASTVGDRVNTEAFF. For the CDR3, the DNA is TGTGCCAGCACTGTCGGAGACAGGGTGAACACTGAAGCTTTCTTT. The rearrangement links TRBV6-1 to TRBJ1-1, with TRBD1 matching over 7 bases. Germline lookup yields CDR1 MNHNS and CDR2 SASEGT. After removal of 7 bases from V and 0 bases from J, the junction contained 8 bases not matched to a gene. CDR3 size: 15 residues.

This clonotype was seen only once. In DNA form, the CDR3 reads TGCGCCAGCAGCCATAGAAACCTAACAGGGATCGGTCATCCCCAGCATTTT. Amino acid sequence: CASSHRNLTGIGHPQHF. The chain joins TRBV4-1 to TRBJ1-5; weak D call: TRBD1 (6 bases). Looked up from germline, CDR1 is MGHRA and CDR2 is YSYEKL. This CDR3 has 17 residues. V was cut by 3 bases and J by 10 bases, with 25 bases left in between.

Comment on this clonotype: At one of its ends the junction is not consistent with the germline gene, which may arise from a read error. The chain employs TRBV11-2 and TRBJ2-5; weak D call: TRBD2 (5 bases). The CDR3 spans 13 residues. Germline V lookup: CDR1 SGHAT, CDR2 FQNNGV. As DNA, the CDR3 is TGTGCCAGCAGCGACTCATGTGGGGAGACTCAGTACTTC. As protein: CASSDSCGETQYF.

This clonotype was detected a few times. The chain links TRBV28 to TRBJ2-7; 10 bases agree with TRBD2. The CDR3 loop spans 15 amino acids. Germline CDR1 is MDHEN and CDR2 is SYDVKM. V lost 3 bases to trimming and J lost 7 bases; unmatched junction nucleotides: 9. CDR3 nucleotides: TGTGCCAGCAGTTTCGCGGCTAGCGGGAGTCAGGAGCAGTACTTC. This gives the protein CASSFAASGSQEQYF.

Details on this clonotype: Possible read error: a much larger clone is one base away. The V and J genes are TRBV6-1 and TRBJ1-1; the D gene is possibly TRBD1 (5 bases). Deletions cut 6 bases from V and 11 bases from J, with 13 bases between. The CDR3 runs 11 residues. Germline V gene sequence: CDR1 MNHNS, CDR2 SASEGT. CDR3 coding DNA: TGTGCCAGCAGACCAGACAGCAGGGCTTTCTTT. This sequence encodes CASRPDSRAFF.